This TCR beta chain was sequenced for a study of shared clonotypes between healthy human individuals. Whole-study context: Three CD4 naive, three CD4 memory, two CD8 naive and one CD8 memory plate were used per donor. Overall study results and limits: Some naive CD4 clonotypes, around 5%, turned up in common across several donors.

Trimming left V 4 bases short and J 8 bases short, with 17 bases between. This CDR3 is built from 14 residues. Germline lookup yields CDR1 MNHNY and CDR2 SVGAGI (reference sequence). This clone occurred once. The antigen is undetermined. Assay: immunoSEQ multiplex PCR; the TCRdb copy retains only in-frame clones and omits some. Of 2 million to 3 million clones listed, roughly 93% were seen once; the top ten hold approximately 0.37%. This chain uses TRBV6-6 with TRBJ1-2, with D possibly matching TRBD1 (6 bases). Source material: naive CD4+ T cells from PBMCs. Specified subset: CD45RA+ positively selected. The TCR was taken from a man between 18 and 29 years old in good health. Some clones in this sample may be carry-over from other donors' samples. The CDR3: CASSSGTRAFGYTF. The CDR3 DNA sequence: TGTGCCAGCAGTTCCGGGACAAGGGCGTTCGGCTACACCTTC.